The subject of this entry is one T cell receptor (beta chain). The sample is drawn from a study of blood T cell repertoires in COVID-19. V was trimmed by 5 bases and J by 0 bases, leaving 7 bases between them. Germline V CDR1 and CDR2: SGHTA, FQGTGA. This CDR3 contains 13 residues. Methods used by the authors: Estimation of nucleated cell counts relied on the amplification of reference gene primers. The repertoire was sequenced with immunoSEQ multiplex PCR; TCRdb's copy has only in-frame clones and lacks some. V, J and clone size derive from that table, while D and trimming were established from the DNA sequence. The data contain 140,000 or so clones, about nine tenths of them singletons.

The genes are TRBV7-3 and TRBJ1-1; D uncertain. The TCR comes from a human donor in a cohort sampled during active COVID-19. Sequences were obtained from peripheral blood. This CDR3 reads CASSATVNTEAFF. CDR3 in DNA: TGTGCCAGCAGCGCCACAGTGAACACTGAAGCTTTCTTT.